The T cell receptor beta chain under discussion was sequenced for a study of blood T cell repertoires in COVID-19. At the level of the study: The United States, Italy and Spain provided the acute and convalescent COVID-19 samples. T cells, B-cell-depleted T cells, or PBMCs supplied cDNA or gDNA.

The CDR3 is 15 residues long. Trimming cost V 4 bases and J 1 base, with 14 bases left between them. CDR1 and CDR2 (germline): MRHNA, SNTAGT. Original processing methods: Reference gene primer amplification yielded estimated nucleated cell counts. The protocol was immunoSEQ multiplex PCR, while the TCRdb copy is restricted to in-frame clones and leaves out a portion. V and J calls and clone size are those listed in that table; D and trimming were worked out from the DNA. The repertoire holds 34,000 or so clones, with nearly 80% as singletons. Sequences were obtained from peripheral blood. The sequence was obtained from a man older than 75 with acute or convalescent COVID-19. The genes are TRBV6-4 and TRBJ2-7, with a possible D match to TRBD2 (6 bases). The CDR3 is CASSGCGATSYEQYF. The CDR3 DNA is TGTGCCAGCAGTGGGTGCGGGGCAACTTCCTACGAGCAGTACTTC.